The 5 T cell receptor beta chains below all came from one sample that was sequenced in a study of glioma-infiltrating T cells after dendritic cell vaccination. Only in-frame clones appear in the TCRdb table, and some are missing; sequencing was by immunoSEQ multiplex PCR. Of roughly 23,000 clones listed, roughly 78% are singletons. Sequences were derived from blood, sampled before dendritic cell vaccination. The receptor set was obtained from a human donor with glioblastoma.

The CDR3 DNA reads TGTGCCATCAGGCAGACAGTGAACACCGGGGAGCTGTTTTTT. It yields the protein CAIRQTVNTGELFF. V usage is TRBV10-3 and J usage is TRBJ2-2; a weak D match, TRBD1 (5 bases). V was pared by 6 bases and J by 1 base, with 9 bases between. CDR3 length: 14 amino acids. Germline CDR1 is ENHRY and CDR2 is SYGVKD.

This rearrangement joins TRBV21-1 to TRBJ2-2; the D call of TRBD2 is as the table states it, not checked on the DNA. TRBV21-1 has pseudogene status. The CDR3 contains 17 residues. The CDR3: CASSKAGREEHSGELFF. In DNA, the CDR3 is TGTGCCAGCAGCAAAGCTGGGCGGGAGGAGCACTCCGGGGAGCTGTTTTTT.

The chain combines TRBV29-1 with TRBJ2-1; TRBD1 aligns across 8 bases. CDR1 SQVTM and CDR2 ANQGSEA come from the germline V gene. V dropped 7 bases and J dropped 4; count of bases not matched to a gene: 3. The CDR3 contains 12 residues. The CDR3 DNA follows: TGCAGCGCCCGGACAGGGTACAATGAGCAGTTCTTC. Its protein product is CSARTGYNEQFF.

The chain carries TRBV5-4 and TRBJ2-1; D is unclear. Between the trimmed V and J ends, which lost 2 bases and 10 bases, there was a span of 13 bases. This CDR3 has 13 amino acids. CDR1 and CDR2 (germline): SGHNT, YYREEE (reference sequence). CDR3 DNA sequence: TGTGCCAGCAGCTTATCAGGTGGTTACGAGCAGTTCTTC. It specifies CASSLSGGYEQFF.

The chain carries TRBV30 and TRBJ2-7; TRBD1 agrees at 7 bases. J lost 3 bases, V lost 0 bases, and 8 bases had no gene match. From germline, CDR1 is GTSNPN and CDR2 SVGIG (reference sequence). The CDR3 totals 15 residues. CDR3: CAWSVPQGTNYEQYF. CDR3 coding DNA: TGTGCCTGGAGTGTCCCACAGGGGACGAACTACGAGCAGTACTTC.